This note documents a single T cell receptor (beta chain) sequence. What it recognizes is unknown. This sample is part of a study of PD-1 blockade in classical Hodgkin lymphoma. Each patient experienced a relapse that followed autologous stem cell transplantation, and brentuximab vedotin exposure varied. The ends were cut back, 4 bases at V and 4 bases at J, with 2 bases in the middle. The CDR3 covers 11 residues. Germline CDR1 and CDR2: MNHEY and SVGAGI. TCRdb's table, derived via immunoSEQ multiplex PCR, lists solely in-frame clones and lacks some. Here the sample spans about 99,000 clones, roughly four fifths being singletons. Study-wide points: Complete responders showed a baseline diversity that resembled the diversity of newly diagnosed patients. Nivolumab initiation under 1 year post-ASCT meant exclusion. Baseline TCR diversity was reportedly lower in newly diagnosed patients than healthy donors. Diversity in CD4+ TCRs, unlike that measured in CD8+ TCRs, had risen significantly by C4D1.

The sequences come from peripheral blood mononuclear cells (PBMCs), collected before the second cycle of nivolumab. This receptor was taken from a human donor with classical Hodgkin lymphoma. The J gene is TRBJ2-1, the V gene TRBV6-5; no firm D call. CDR3 sequence: CASSWYNEQFF. The CDR3 DNA sequence: TGTGCCAGCAGTTGGTACAATGAGCAGTTCTTC.